What follows are 32 T cell receptor beta chains derived from one specimen sequenced in a study of blood T cell repertoires in COVID-19 (dated by TCRdb to 2019 to 2021). The library was produced with the immunoSEQ multiplex PCR assay. TCRdb holds this immuneACCESS table with in-frame rearrangements only. Some clones are missing; in checked studies, unresolved V genes explain under half, and the rest has no known cause. The sample profile shows 150,000 to 200,000 clones; 80% to 90% of them were found once. The ten largest clones add up to 1.9% of the sample. Sequencing input: peripheral blood. Receptors were obtained from a man aged 18 to 30 who had recovered from COVID-19.

The gene calls are TRBV6-5 and TRBJ2-2; D unclear. Germline V CDR1 and CDR2: MNHEY, SVGAGI. Trimming took off 5 bases at V and 0 bases at J, with 7 bases between the two ends. This CDR3 is built from 14 residues. CDR3 DNA sequence: TGTGCCAGCAGTCCACTCGCGAACACCGGGGAGCTGTTTTTT. Protein: CASSPLANTGELFF.

This clone has a count of ten or more. This chain joins TRBV5-6 and TRBJ1-5; D gene uncertain. V lost 1 base and J lost 4, with 6 bases in between. The germline V gene has CDR1 SGHDT and CDR2 YYEEEE. The CDR3 is made up of 13 amino acids. As DNA, the CDR3 is TGTGCCAGCAGCTTGACAGCAAATCAGCCCCAGCATTTT. Its protein is CASSLTANQPQHF.

The chain employs TRBV2 and TRBJ2-2, with TRBD2 as a possible D gene (5 bases). CDR3 length: 14 amino acids. The V gene lost 4 bases and the J gene lost 5 bases, with 11 bases spanning the gap. Germline V gene lookup returns CDR1 SNHLY and CDR2 FYNNEI. The CDR3 loop reads CASSGATGTGELFF. CDR3 in DNA: TGTGCCAGCAGTGGGGCGACGGGGACCGGGGAGCTGTTTTTT. The full variable domain, in which reference TRBV2 and TRBJ2-2 provide the parts outside the CDR3, is EPEVTQTPSHQVTQMGQEVILRCVPISNHLYFYWYRQILGQKVEFLVSFYNNEISEKSEIFDDQFSVERPDGSNFTLKIRSTKLEDSAMYFCASSGATGTGELFFGEGSRLTVL.

CDR3 DNA sequence: TGTGCCAGCGGGTGGGGCCCCTACGAGCAGTACTTC. Protein sequence: CASGWGPYEQYF. The J gene is TRBJ2-7, the V gene TRBV27, with D maybe TRBD1 (5 bases). Trimming left V 8 bases short and J 2 bases short, with 10 bases between. The CDR3 runs to 12 residues. CDR1 and CDR2 (germline): MNHEY, SMNVEV (reference sequence).

The chain carries TRBV25-1 and TRBJ2-1, with 8 bases identical to TRBD1. The CDR3 spans 15 residues. J lost 7 bases, V lost 5 bases, and 10 bases had no gene match. Germline assignment: CDR1 MGHDK and CDR2 SYGVNS. CDR3 sequence (DNA): TGTGCCAGCAGTCTGGACAGGGAGATTCTGAATGAGCAGTTCTTC. Protein sequence: CASSLDREILNEQFF.

V usage is TRBV4-3 and J usage is TRBJ1-4, with a possible D match to TRBD1 (5 bases). The CDR3 extends over 15 amino acids. Germline CDR1 and CDR2: LGHNA and YSLEER. Trimming removed 4 bases from V and 7 bases from J, with 16 bases in between. The CDR3 sequence is CASSPSPGEGEKLFF. The CDR3 region has the DNA TGCGCCAGCAGCCCGAGCCCGGGGGAAGGTGAAAAACTGTTTTTT.

The chain couples TRBV19 to TRBJ2-7, with D possibly being TRBD1 (6 bases). V lost 5 bases to trimming and J lost 3 bases, with 17 bases between them. Germline V lookup: CDR1 LNHDA, CDR2 SQIVND (reference sequence). The CDR3 extends over 15 amino acids. CDR3 protein: CASSSAGAAIYEQYF. The CDR3 region has the DNA TGTGCCAGTAGTTCCGCAGGGGCGGCTATCTACGAGCAGTACTTC. The variable domain in full, completed from reference TRBV19 and TRBJ2-7, reads DGGITQSPKYLFRKEGQNVTLSCEQNLNHDAMYWYRQDPGQGLRLIYYSQIVNDFQKGDIAEGYSVSREKKESFPLTVTSAQKNPTAFYLCASSSAGAAIYEQYFGPGTRLTVT.

This clone was counted between two and nine times. The chain has TRBV7-3 and TRBJ2-1; possible D gene TRBD1, 5 bases. The CDR3 has 15 residues. V lost 2 bases, J lost 2 bases, and 10 bases lay in between. CDR1 SGHTA and CDR2 FQGTGA come from the germline V gene. The CDR3 DNA sequence: TGTGCCAGCAGCTTAGGTGAAGGGGCCTACAATGAGCAGTTCTTC. As protein: CASSLGEGAYNEQFF.

About this clone itself: The DNA is omitted, as the CDR3 cannot be located on it reliably, and the CDR3 follows TCRdb's listing. This sequence joins TRBV29-1 and TRBJ1-2; the D call in the table, TRBD1, was not verified against the DNA. Germline V gene sequence: CDR1 SQVTM, CDR2 ANQGSEA. The CDR3 has 13 residues if both end residues are counted. CDR3 protein: CSVEDLKWATGTF.

The rearrangement joins TRBV5-1 to TRBJ2-1, with TRBD1 identical over 12 bases. The CDR3 is 15 residues long. Germline CDR1 SGHRS, CDR2 YFSETQ. V lost 4 bases, J lost 6 bases, and 5 bases stayed unmatched. The CDR3 region is CASSGGDRGPNEQFF. The CDR3 DNA reads TGCGCCAGCAGCGGAGGGGACAGGGGGCCCAATGAGCAGTTCTTC.

This clone was found once. The CDR3: CASSHDRVRQETQYF. DNA for the CDR3: TGTGCCAGCAGTCATGACAGGGTCCGCCAAGAGACCCAGTACTTC. V is TRBV5-6 and J is TRBJ2-5; 7 bases agree with TRBD1. V was pared by 5 bases and J by 1 base, with 8 bases of the junction left unmatched. The CDR3 consists of 15 residues. Germline CDR1 is SGHDT and CDR2 is YYEEEE.

The rearrangement links TRBV7-6 to TRBJ2-2, with 7 bases that match TRBD1. In germline, CDR1 is SGHVS, CDR2 FNYEAQ. The CDR3 loop spans 17 amino acids. Trimming cost V 1 base and J 3 bases; bases outside gene matches: 8. CDR3 bases: TGTGCCAGCAGCTTAGAGCTCCACGGACAGGACACCGGGGAGCTGTTTTTT. It codes for CASSLELHGQDTGELFF.

The CDR3 loop is CASSLGRSQGQETQYF. In DNA form, the CDR3 reads TGTGCCAGCAGCTTAGGTCGTTCCCAGGGTCAAGAGACCCAGTACTTC. The chain carries TRBV7-2 and TRBJ2-5, with D perhaps TRBD1 (5 bases). There are 16 residues in the CDR3. Germline lookup yields CDR1 SGHTA and CDR2 FQGNSA. V was clipped by 1 base and J by 2 bases, with 14 bases between them.

The genes are TRBV5-8 and TRBJ1-1; D possibly corresponds to TRBD1 (6 bases). Germline V gene lookup returns CDR1 SGHTS and CDR2 YDEGEE. The V end was cut by 5 bases, the J end by 4 bases, with 12 bases between. CDR3 size: 13 residues. The CDR3 reads CASRKGGSTEAFF. The CDR3 DNA reads TGTGCCAGCAGAAAAGGGGGAAGCACTGAAGCTTTCTTT.

With respect to this clone: The same CDR3 also results from other DNA sequences found in this sample. The J gene is TRBJ2-7, the V gene TRBV7-2; 11 bases agree with TRBD1. Germline V gene data show CDR1 as SGHTA and CDR2 as FQGNSA. There are 15 residues in the CDR3. Trimming took 0 bases from V and 3 from J; bases not matched to a gene: 1. The CDR3 DNA is TGTGCCAGCAGCTTAGCGGGGACAGGGGGCTACGAGCAGTACTTC. This sequence encodes CASSLAGTGGYEQYF.

The rearrangement joins TRBV7-2 to TRBJ2-2, with 9 nucleotides matching TRBD2. The CDR3 sequence is 18 residues long. Germline CDR1 reads SGHTA; CDR2 reads FQGNSA. Trimming at V came to 5 bases and at J to 2 bases, leaving 12 bases not matched to a gene. The CDR3, as DNA: TGTGCCAGCAGCCCCCTGCTAGCGGGGACACCTAACACCGGGGAGCTGTTTTTT. It yields the protein CASSPLLAGTPNTGELFF. Full variable domain (rest looked up from reference TRBV7-2 and TRBJ2-2): GAGVSQSPSNKVTEKGKDVELRCDPISGHTALYWYRQSLGQGLEFLIYFQGNSAPDKSGLPSDRFSAERTGGSVSTLTIQRTQQEDSAVYLCASSPLLAGTPNTGELFFGEGSRLTVL.

The J gene is TRBJ2-7, the V gene TRBV19, with 8 bases identical to TRBD2. The CDR3 covers 14 residues. Germline V CDR1 and CDR2: LNHDA, SQIVND (reference sequence). Trimming at V came to 6 bases and at J to 2 bases, leaving 6 bases not matched to a gene. CDR3 coding DNA: TGTGCCAGTAGCCCGGGACTAGAAACCTACGAGCAGTACTTC. Protein: CASSPGLETYEQYF. The variable domain in full, completed from reference TRBV19 and TRBJ2-7, reads DGGITQSPKYLFRKEGQNVTLSCEQNLNHDAMYWYRQDPGQGLRLIYYSQIVNDFQKGDIAEGYSVSREKKESFPLTVTSAQKNPTAFYLCASSPGLETYEQYFGPGTRLTVT.

The chain combines TRBV30 with TRBJ1-6; 7 bases fit TRBD1. This CDR3 comprises 13 residues. Germline V gene sequence: CDR1 GTSNPN, CDR2 SVGIG (reference sequence). V gave up 5 bases and J gave up 8 bases; unmatched junction bases: 6. CDR3 sequence: CAWGQAKDSPLHF. As DNA, the CDR3 is TGTGCCTGGGGACAGGCTAAAGATTCACCCCTCCACTTT.

V and J are TRBV4-3 and TRBJ1-1; D is uncertain. V dropped 0 bases and J dropped 3 bases, with 5 bases sitting between them. Germline CDR1 LGHNA, CDR2 YSLEER. CDR3 length: 13 amino acids. CDR3 sequence reads: CASSQDRDTEAFF. CDR3 bases: TGCGCCAGCAGCCAAGATCGGGACACTGAAGCTTTCTTT.

This chain links TRBV10-3 with TRBJ1-1; perhaps TRBD1 as D (5 bases). The V and J ends lost 2 bases and 4 bases respectively, with 11 bases between them. Germline V lookup: CDR1 ENHRY, CDR2 SYGVKD. The CDR3 contains 14 residues. The CDR3 nucleotides are TGTGCCATCAGTGAGAGTTCAGGGCCCACTGAAGCTTTCTTT. Its translation: CAISESSGPTEAFF.

The chain has TRBV27 and TRBJ1-1, with D possibly matching TRBD1 (6 bases). The CDR3 has 14 residues. The germline V gene has CDR1 MNHEY and CDR2 SMNVEV (reference sequence). V lost 0 bases and J 6 bases, leaving 11 bases between the germline ends. CDR3 in amino acids: CASSLSGTKPEAFF. Here the CDR3 DNA reads TGTGCCAGCAGTTTATCCGGGACAAAGCCTGAAGCTTTCTTT.

The CDR3: CASSQDRFLGGASYEQYF. Written as DNA, the CDR3 is TGCGCCAGCAGCCAAGATCGCTTCTTGGGGGGGGCCTCGTACGAGCAGTACTTC. The rearrangement uses TRBV4-1 and TRBJ2-7; a possible D gene is TRBD2 (7 bases). The CDR3 totals 18 residues. In germline, CDR1 is MGHRA, CDR2 YSYEKL. V was clipped by 0 bases and J by 4 bases, with 22 bases between them.

The chain employs TRBV12-5 and TRBJ2-1; 7 nucleotides align to TRBD2. Germline trimming cut 3 bases from V and 2 bases from J; bases unmatched to any gene: 19. Germline CDR1 reads LGHNT; CDR2 reads FRNRAP. The CDR3 consists of 20 residues. The DNA for the CDR3 is TGTGCTAGTGGTTTCCGGGGACTACCGGACTTCTCGTTAACCTACAATGAGCAGTTCTTC. It is translated as CASGFRGLPDFSLTYNEQFF.

V is TRBV19 and J is TRBJ1-4, with D tentatively TRBD1 (6 bases). This CDR3 has 15 residues. Looked up from germline, CDR1 is LNHDA and CDR2 is SQIVND (reference sequence). Trimming cost V 5 bases and J 5 bases, with 15 bases left between them. The CDR3 bases are TGTGCCAGTAGTCCCGGGACAACCCTCAATGAAAAACTGTTTTTT. The encoded protein is CASSPGTTLNEKLFF.

V gene TRBV3-1 (or the pseudogene TRBV3-2) combines with J gene TRBJ2-5, with TRBD1 matching 7 bases. CDR1 and CDR2 (germline): LGHDT, YNNKEL (reference sequence). V lost 3 bases and J lost 2; bases outside the gene matches: 9. The CDR3 consists of 16 residues. For the CDR3, the DNA is TGTGCCAGCAGCCATTTCCGGACAGGTGAGCAAGAGACCCAGTACTTC. Translating gives CASSHFRTGEQETQYF.

Details on this clone: One end of the junction is discordant with germline, which a read error may explain. This chain joins TRBV27 and TRBJ1-2; weak D call: TRBD1 (5 bases). Germline V gene data show CDR1 as MNHEY and CDR2 as SMNVEV (reference sequence). The CDR3 covers 14 residues. CDR3 amino acids: CASRFSTVNYGYTF. The CDR3 DNA reads as TGTGCCAGCCGTTTCTCGACAGTTAACTATGGCTACACCTTC.

The V gene is TRBV19, the J gene TRBJ2-7; D gene unclear. The V end was cut by 4 bases, the J end by 0 bases, with 13 bases between. The CDR3 sequence is 15 residues long. Germline V gene data show CDR1 as LNHDA and CDR2 as SQIVND (reference sequence). The DNA for the CDR3 is TGTGCCAGTAGTAAAGGTGGTGCGGACTCCTACGAGCAGTACTTC. Protein product: CASSKGGADSYEQYF.

V usage is TRBV12-3 or TRBV12-4 and J usage is TRBJ1-2; D might be TRBD1 (5 bases). The V gene lost 2 bases and the J gene lost 6 bases, with 10 bases spanning the gap. The CDR3 is 13 residues long. This CDR3 is CASSLRGLDGYTF. The CDR3 coding sequence is TGTGCCAGCAGTTTAAGGGGATTGGATGGCTACACCTTC.

This clone was seen a handful of times. V usage is TRBV7-9 and J usage is TRBJ1-1, with 8 bases aligning to TRBD1. Germline V gene sequence: CDR1 SEHNR, CDR2 FQNEAQ (reference sequence). J was trimmed by 2 bases and V by 4 bases; bases with no gene match: 6. This CDR3 region has 15 residues. CDR3 in amino acids: CASSSSGQGNTEAFF. CDR3 DNA: TGTGCCAGCAGCTCGAGCGGACAGGGAAACACTGAAGCTTTCTTT.

The chain has TRBV18 and TRBJ2-1; the D is unclear. The germline V gene encodes CDR1 KGHSH and CDR2 LQKENI. V lost 5 bases to trimming and J lost 3 bases, with 8 bases between them. The CDR3 spans 13 residues. The CDR3 loop is CASSESDYNEQFF. The CDR3 DNA sequence: TGTGCCAGCTCAGAAAGCGACTACAATGAGCAGTTCTTC. The whole variable domain, remainder taken from reference TRBV18 and TRBJ2-1, is NAGVMQNPRHLVRRRGQEARLRCSPMKGHSHVYWYRQLPEEGLKFMVYLQKENIIDESGMPKERFSAEFPKEGPSILRIQQVVRGDSAAYFCASSESDYNEQFFGPGTRLTVL.

The chain is built from TRBV19 and TRBJ2-7; TRBD1 matches at 9 bases. The V segment lost 4 bases and the J segment 0 bases; nucleotides outside the gene matches: 1. Germline V CDR1 and CDR2: LNHDA, SQIVND (reference sequence). The CDR3 is 14 amino acids. CDR3 coding DNA: TGTGCCAGTAGTAGGGACAGGGCCTCCTACGAGCAGTACTTC. This gives the protein CASSRDRASYEQYF.

This chain joins TRBV3-1 (or the pseudogene TRBV3-2) and TRBJ2-5, with D perhaps matching TRBD1 (7 bases). V was trimmed by 5 bases and J by 2 bases, leaving 12 bases between them. The V gene's germline CDR1 is LGHDT and CDR2 YNNKEL (reference sequence). There are 14 residues in the CDR3. CDR3 residues: CASSGQGGQETQYF. The CDR3 DNA reads as TGTGCCAGCAGCGGTCAGGGGGGACAAGAGACCCAGTACTTC.